The following is a T cell receptor beta chain sequence with its context. Its antigen is not known. This specimen comes from a study of cytomegalovirus exposure and HLA in healthy donors. The study ran its PCR with 60 Vbeta and 13 Jbeta primers. This table comes from immunoSEQ multiplex PCR, and its TCRdb copy is limited to in-frame clones, with some not included. The sample consists of hundreds of thousands of clones, roughly 80% of them appearing once. Study-wide points: Rare sequences made up most TCRs, while some public TCRs were found in many donors.

The origin of this receptor is a male donor in good health and CMV-seronegative. Specimen: PBMCs.

CDR3 in DNA: TGTGCCAGCAGCTTTAGCGGGAGTAGCACAGATACGCAGTATTTT. This translates into CASSFSGSSTDTQYF. This chain links TRBV11-3 with TRBJ2-3, with TRBD2 matching over 9 bases. The CDR3 contains 15 residues. Germline CDR1 reads SGHNT; CDR2 reads YENEEA. V shed 3 bases and J 0 bases; nucleotides not matched to a gene: 1.